One and the same sample provided the 17 T cell receptor beta chains below, sequenced in a study of blood T cell repertoires in COVID-19. The protocol was immunoSEQ multiplex PCR, while the TCRdb copy is restricted to in-frame clones and leaves out a portion. The table includes some 250,000 clones, roughly 86% detected once. Sequencing used peripheral blood. These receptors were collected from an older woman with active or convalescent COVID-19.

The chain joins TRBV6-5 to TRBJ1-1; D is uncertain. With 6 bases removed from V and 6 bases from J, the gap between germline ends came to 11 bases. Germline assignment: CDR1 MNHEY and CDR2 SVGAGI. The CDR3 loop spans 12 amino acids. The CDR3 is CASRAELAEAFF. CDR3 nucleotides: TGTGCCAGCAGGGCGGAATTGGCTGAAGCTTTCTTT.

CDR3 sequence: CASSLEGAGGYTF. CDR3 nucleotides: TGTGCCAGCAGCTTAGAGGGGGCAGGAGGCTACACCTTC. The V and J genes are TRBV11-2 and TRBJ1-2, with a weak D call TRBD1 (6 bases). The CDR3 covers 13 residues. Trimming took 0 bases from V and 8 from J, leaving 10 bases between them. From germline, CDR1 is SGHAT and CDR2 FQNNGV.

The genes are TRBV2 and TRBJ2-2; tentative D call: TRBD1 (8 bases). The germline gives CDR1 SNHLY, CDR2 FYNNEI. The CDR3 consists of 14 residues. The ends were cut back, 8 bases at V and 6 bases at J, with 16 bases in the middle. The CDR3 loop reads CASGRDRHAGELFF. CDR3 bases: TGTGCCAGCGGGAGGGACAGGCATGCCGGGGAGCTGTTTTTT.

The CDR3 bases are TGTGCCAGCAGTTACCTCAGGGTGGTTAACTATGGCTACACCTTC. Encoded protein: CASSYLRVVNYGYTF. This rearrangement joins TRBV6-2 or TRBV6-3 to TRBJ1-2; D is perhaps TRBD1 (5 bases). The CDR3 is made up of 15 amino acids. Germline V CDR1 and CDR2: MNHEY, SVGEGT. V was cut by 2 bases and J by 1 base, with 11 bases left in between.

This clone was detected once. The chain carries TRBV3-1 (or the pseudogene TRBV3-2) and TRBJ1-1, with D perhaps TRBD1 (6 bases). CDR1 and CDR2 (germline): LGHDT, YNNKEL (reference sequence). The CDR3 has 16 amino acids. V was clipped by 3 bases and J by 1 base, with 15 bases between them. CDR3: CASSHTGFLGNTEAFF. The CDR3 DNA follows: TGTGCCAGCAGCCATACAGGGTTTCTAGGGAACACTGAAGCTTTCTTT.

CDR3 nucleotide sequence: TGCGCCAGCAGATACAAAGAGACCCAGTACTTC. Protein: CASRYKETQYF. The chain links TRBV10-2 to TRBJ2-5, with D unresolved. Germline values: CDR1 WSHSY, CDR2 SAAADI. The V gene lost 6 bases and the J gene lost 3 bases, with 5 bases spanning the gap. The CDR3 has 11 residues.

J is TRBJ2-1 and V is TRBV5-1; D possibly corresponds to TRBD2 (6 bases). Per the germline V gene, CDR1 is SGHRS and CDR2 is YFSETQ. The CDR3 extends over 13 amino acids. Trimming removed 3 bases at V and 8 bases at J, with 12 bases between. The CDR3 sequence: CASSSDYHDEQFF. The CDR3 DNA follows: TGCGCCAGCAGCTCGGACTACCACGATGAGCAGTTCTTC.

This rearrangement joins TRBV10-1 to TRBJ2-3; no clear D. Germline V CDR1 and CDR2: WNHNN, SYGVQD (reference sequence). V was pared by 2 bases and J by 2 bases, with 23 bases between. The CDR3 spans 19 residues. The CDR3 bases are TGCGCCAGCAGTGAGGACTTCCCGACCTACCCCACCGTCACAGATACGCAGTATTTT. This gives the protein CASSEDFPTYPTVTDTQYF.

The chain is built from TRBV5-1 and TRBJ2-5; no clear D. Per germline, CDR1 SGHRS and CDR2 YFSETQ. Trimming pared 2 bases from V and 1 base from J, leaving 6 bases between. The CDR3 has 13 amino acids. The CDR3 is CASSFASQETQYF. The CDR3 coding sequence is TGCGCCAGCAGCTTCGCCAGCCAAGAGACCCAGTACTTC.

This clone was counted a few times. This sequence joins TRBV15 and TRBJ2-1; the match to TRBD2 covers 7 bases. V gave up 1 base and J gave up 7 bases; unmatched junction bases: 13. This CDR3 spans 17 amino acids. Germline lookup yields CDR1 LNHNV and CDR2 YYDKDF (reference sequence). CDR3 sequence: CATSRGVGLAEGNEQFF. The CDR3 DNA sequence: TGTGCCACCAGCAGAGGAGTTGGGCTAGCGGAAGGGAATGAGCAGTTCTTC.

Only a few counts were recorded for this clone. The chain links TRBV2 to TRBJ1-4; 7 bases match TRBD1. Germline values: CDR1 SNHLY, CDR2 FYNNEI. V lost 7 bases and J lost 7; bases outside the gene matches: 12. CDR3 size: 15 residues. The CDR3 is CASNSQGIGGEKLFF. The CDR3 DNA is TGTGCCAGCAACTCACAGGGGATCGGGGGTGAAAAACTGTTTTTT. The entire variable domain, with the rest obtained from reference TRBV2 and TRBJ1-4, is as follows: EPEVTQTPSHQVTQMGQEVILRCVPISNHLYFYWYRQILGQKVEFLVSFYNNEISEKSEIFDDQFSVERPDGSNFTLKIRSTKLEDSAMYFCASNSQGIGGEKLFFGSGTQLSVL.

The chain carries TRBV3-1 (or the pseudogene TRBV3-2) and TRBJ2-1; tentatively, D is TRBD2 (7 bases). Trimming shortened V by 5 bases and J by 5 bases, and 16 bases separated the two germline ends. Germline V gives CDR1 LGHDT, CDR2 YNNKEL (reference sequence). This CDR3 region has 15 residues. DNA of the CDR3: TGTGCCAGCAGCAGGGGGGGCTCGGTTAACAATGAGCAGTTCTTC. Translation gives CASSRGGSVNNEQFF.

This clone was seen once. V is TRBV5-4 and J is TRBJ2-7; 8 bases match TRBD2. This CDR3 is 15 amino acids long. Unmatched junction bases numbered 4, after V lost 2 bases and J lost 0 bases. Germline V CDR1 and CDR2: SGHNT, YYREEE (reference sequence). CDR3 in amino acids: CASSFSGGSSYEQYF. CDR3 nucleotides: TGTGCCAGCAGCTTCAGCGGGGGAAGCTCCTACGAGCAGTACTTC.

The V gene is TRBV19, the J gene TRBJ1-1; D not resolved. Germline V gene data show CDR1 as LNHDA and CDR2 as SQIVND (reference sequence). V was clipped by 3 bases and J by 2 bases, with 10 bases between them. The CDR3 spans 14 residues. CDR3 amino acids: CASSMESPNTEAFF. The CDR3 DNA follows: TGTGCCAGTAGTATGGAGTCCCCCAACACTGAAGCTTTCTTT.

The chain recombines TRBV7-8 with TRBJ2-7; 7 bases line up with TRBD2. The CDR3 sequence is 15 residues long. The germline gives CDR1 SGHVS, CDR2 FQNEAQ. With V trimmed by 4 bases and J by 7 bases, 13 bases remained unmatched. The chain's CDR3 is CASSYPGEGLGEQYF. The DNA for the CDR3 is TGTGCCAGCAGCTACCCCGGGGAGGGGCTAGGAGAGCAGTACTTC.

The chain is built from TRBV11-2 and TRBJ2-5; perhaps TRBD1 as D (6 bases). The CDR3 has 17 residues. Germline lookup yields CDR1 SGHAT and CDR2 FQNNGV. V was shortened by 2 bases and J by 1 base, with 17 bases between the two germline ends. CDR3 protein: CASSLPLPSRGQETQYF. CDR3 DNA: TGTGCCAGCAGCTTACCCCTACCAAGCAGGGGCCAAGAGACCCAGTACTTC.

V is TRBV11-2 and J is TRBJ2-3; D remains ambiguous. Germline V lookup: CDR1 SGHAT, CDR2 FQNNGV. The CDR3 has 14 amino acids. The V end was cut by 1 base, the J end by 5 bases, with 10 bases between. The CDR3, as DNA: TGTGCCAGCAGCTTAGCTTCTTCCGTAGATACGCAGTATTTT. It translates to CASSLASSVDTQYF.